The 26 T cell receptor beta chains presented below share a single source sample, sequenced in a study of T-cell memory formation after mild COVID-19. TCRdb re-derived calls from the 5' RACE reads in MiXCR, one entry per CDR3 protein. In the table there are hundreds of thousands of distinct CDR3 sequences, over 15% of which are singletons. Sequencing was carried out using PBMCs or a T cell subset sorted from them (not recorded which). The source of these receptors is an adult woman who had mild COVID-19 (a few samples of this study predate the infection). Cell type and time point are not known.

The chain carries TRBV12-3 or TRBV12-4 and TRBJ2-3; 7 nucleotides match TRBD2. The CDR3 spans 17 residues. The junction had 16 bases not matched to a gene; V was cut back by 4 bases and J by 6 bases. CDR3: CASSYLYLADRGDTQYF. CDR3 in DNA: TGTGCCAGCAGTTATCTATACCTAGCGGACCGGGGGGATACGCAGTATTTT.

The gene calls are TRBV20-1 and TRBJ2-3, with 13 bases aligning to TRBD2. V dropped 1 base and J dropped 3; count of bases not matched to a gene: 1. Germline CDR1 is DFQATT and CDR2 is SNEGSKA (reference sequence). This CDR3 region has 15 residues. In DNA form, the CDR3 reads TGCAGTGCTAGAGGGACTAGCGGGAGTACAGATACGCAGTATTTT. As protein: CSARGTSGSTDTQYF.

This clonotype was observed many times. The chain recombines TRBV11-2 with TRBJ2-6; no clear D. Germline V gene data show CDR1 as SGHAT and CDR2 as FQNNGV. The CDR3 length is 14 residues. The V end lost 1 base, the J end lost 0 bases, and 1 base lay between the germline ends. CDR3 residues: CASSLASGANVLTF. Here the CDR3 DNA reads TGTGCCAGCAGCTTAGCCTCTGGGGCCAACGTCCTGACTTTC.

This clonotype showed up many times. Mismatch with germline at one junction end may stem from a read error. The chain links TRBV5-1 to TRBJ2-3; the D gene is possibly TRBD2 (5 bases). The CDR3 spans 14 residues. Germline V gene data show CDR1 as SGHRS and CDR2 as YFSETQ. The CDR3 nucleotides are TGTGCCAGCAGCTTAGGGCTAGCTACAGATACGCAGTATTTT. This gives the protein CASSLGLATDTQYF.

The chain employs TRBV7-2 and TRBJ2-1; 11 bases align to TRBD2. With 5 bases clipped from V and 7 bases from J, the junction kept 10 bases outside the gene matches. The CDR3 spans 16 residues. From germline, CDR1 is SGHTA and CDR2 FQGNSA. The CDR3 bases are TGTGCCAGCAGCCCCCCGGGACTAGCGGTTACAAATGAGCAGTTCTTC. This sequence encodes CASSPPGLAVTNEQFF. The full variable domain, completed using reference TRBV7-2 and TRBJ2-1, is GAGVSQSPSNKVTEKGKDVELRCDPISGHTALYWYRQSLGQGLEFLIYFQGNSAPDKSGLPSDRFSAERTGGSVSTLTIQRTQQEDSAVYLCASSPPGLAVTNEQFFGPGTRLTVL.

The chain links TRBV5-4 to TRBJ1-1; 9 nucleotides line up with TRBD1. The germline gives CDR1 SGHNT, CDR2 YYREEE (reference sequence). This CDR3 comprises 17 residues. J was trimmed by 0 bases and V by 4 bases; bases with no gene match: 10. The CDR3 here is CASSIPGQGSLNTEAFF. As DNA, the CDR3 is TGTGCCAGCAGCATTCCGGGACAGGGTTCGTTGAACACTGAAGCTTTCTTT.

The genes are TRBV3-1 and TRBJ1-1; D uncertain. The CDR3 is 14 residues long. Germline V CDR1 and CDR2: LGHDT, YNNKEL (reference sequence). V gave up 0 bases and J gave up 4 bases, with 9 bases separating them. In nucleotides, the CDR3 is TGTGCCAGCAGCCAAGATCCGGGTGCCACTGAAGCTTTCTTT. This sequence encodes CASSQDPGATEAFF.

This rearrangement joins TRBV7-2 to TRBJ2-7, with 10 bases fitting TRBD2. The CDR3 has 16 amino acids. J lost 1 base, V lost 6 bases, and 9 bases had no gene match. CDR1 SGHTA and CDR2 FQGNSA come from the germline V gene. CDR3 protein: CASSLWTSGVSYEQYF. In DNA, the CDR3 is TGTGCCAGCAGTTTGTGGACTAGCGGTGTTTCCTACGAGCAGTACTTC.

This clonotype has just a few counts. V and J are TRBV29-1 and TRBJ2-7, with D perhaps matching TRBD1 (6 bases). The germline CDR1 and CDR2 sequences are SQVTM and ANQGSEA. V shed 5 bases and J shed 3 bases, with 20 bases lying between them. The CDR3 is made up of 15 amino acids. CDR3 protein: CSVRRDRLGYYEQYF. The CDR3 DNA sequence: TGCAGCGTTCGCCGAGACAGGTTGGGCTACTACGAGCAGTACTTC.

This clonotype was recorded a few times. The chain recombines TRBV4-3 with TRBJ2-3; D uncertain. Trimming cost V 3 bases and J 2 bases, with 12 bases left between them. The CDR3 is 15 residues long. CDR1 and CDR2 (germline): LGHNA, YSLEER. The CDR3 loop reads CASSQAPESTDTQYF. The CDR3 DNA reads as TGCGCCAGCAGCCAGGCTCCCGAGTCCACAGATACGCAGTATTTT.

The chain recombines TRBV11-2 with TRBJ1-2; D gene unclear. The CDR3 runs 14 residues. Germline V CDR1 and CDR2: SGHAT, FQNNGV. V shed 5 bases and J shed 0 bases, with 10 bases lying between them. The CDR3: CASSQQAANYGYTF. CDR3 nucleotides: TGTGCCAGCAGCCAGCAAGCGGCTAACTATGGCTACACCTTC.

The rearrangement uses TRBV5-5 and TRBJ1-1, with D hard to call. Trimming removed 2 bases at V and 5 bases at J, with 16 bases between. Germline CDR1 SGHKS, CDR2 YYEKEE (reference sequence). This CDR3 region has 15 residues. CDR3 region: CASSFGDYPMTEAFF. DNA for the CDR3: TGTGCCAGCAGCTTTGGTGATTACCCTATGACTGAAGCTTTCTTT. The full variable domain, completed using reference TRBV5-5 and TRBJ1-1, is DAGVTQSPTHLIKTRGQQVTLRCSPISGHKSVSWYQQVLGQGPQFIFQYYEKEERGRGNFPDRFSARQFPNYSSELNVNALLLGDSALYLCASSFGDYPMTEAFFGQGTRLTVV.

This clonotype was detected many times. The gene calls are TRBV20-1 and TRBJ2-5; 8 bases fit TRBD1. V shed 1 base and J 5 bases; nucleotides not matched to a gene: 3. The CDR3 has 13 residues. CDR1 is DFQATT, CDR2 SNEGSKA, per germline (reference sequence). CDR3: CSARVQGVETQYF. The CDR3 DNA reads as TGCAGTGCTAGAGTACAGGGGGTTGAGACCCAGTACTTC.

The genes are TRBV20-1 and TRBJ2-7; 7 bases match TRBD2. V gave up 5 bases and J gave up 3 bases; unmatched junction bases: 10. Germline V lookup: CDR1 DFQATT, CDR2 SNEGSKA (reference sequence). This CDR3 has 14 amino acids. The CDR3 nucleotides read TGCAGTGCTCGGCGGGACGGGGGGATCTACGAGCAGTACTTC. Translating gives CSARRDGGIYEQYF.

This clonotype has only a few counts. CDR3 in DNA: TGCAGTGCTACCGGGACAGGGGGAGAGACCCAGTACTTC. Translation gives CSATGTGGETQYF. V usage is TRBV20-1 and J usage is TRBJ2-5, with TRBD1 matching over 11 bases. The germline V gene encodes CDR1 DFQATT and CDR2 SNEGSKA (reference sequence). Trimming took 4 bases from V and 4 from J; bases not matched to a gene: 2. CDR3 length equals 13 residues.

The chain carries TRBV6-1 and TRBJ1-1; D is undetermined. The V and J ends lost 4 bases and 7 bases respectively, with 13 bases between them. The CDR3 covers 13 residues. CDR1 is MNHNS and CDR2 is SASEGT in the germline V gene. The CDR3 nucleotides read TGTGCCAGCAGTGTATCGCAGGCCCGTGAAGCTTTCTTT. The encoded protein is CASSVSQAREAFF.

The chain uses TRBV12-3 or TRBV12-4 and TRBJ2-5, with D unclear. The CDR3 is made up of 15 amino acids. The V gene lost 1 base and the J gene lost 2 bases, with 11 bases spanning the gap. CDR3 sequence reads: CASSLGDTQQETQYF. The CDR3 DNA reads TGTGCCAGCAGTTTAGGAGACACACAACAAGAGACCCAGTACTTC.

This clonotype was seen a handful of times. The rearrangement links TRBV11-2 to TRBJ2-1, with a possible D match to TRBD1 (6 bases). V was clipped by 4 bases and J by 7 bases, with 17 bases between them. The CDR3 extends over 15 amino acids. Germline values: CDR1 SGHAT, CDR2 FQNNGV. Here the CDR3 reads CASSSRDISWNEQFF. The DNA for the CDR3 is TGTGCCAGCAGCTCCCGGGACATCTCTTGGAATGAGCAGTTCTTC.

The gene calls are TRBV20-1 and TRBJ2-7; tentative D call: TRBD1 (7 bases). Trimming shortened V by 5 bases and J by 6 bases, and 11 bases separated the two germline ends. CDR1 DFQATT and CDR2 SNEGSKA come from the germline V gene (reference sequence). The CDR3 consists of 11 residues. In DNA, the CDR3 is TGCAGTGCTGCCCAGGGGGGCGAGCAGTACTTC. As protein: CSAAQGGEQYF.

The sample holds a few counts of this clonotype. The V call is TRBV24-1, the J call TRBJ2-3; tentatively, D is TRBD1 (6 bases). This CDR3 is 17 amino acids long. Germline CDR1 reads KGHDR; CDR2 reads SFDVKD. The ends were cut back, 6 bases at V and 3 bases at J, with 21 bases in the middle. The CDR3 here is CATSQNWGRGLTDTQYF. The CDR3 bases are TGTGCCACCAGTCAAAATTGGGGCAGGGGTCTGACAGATACGCAGTATTTT.

The V and J genes are TRBV29-1 and TRBJ2-3; the D gene is possibly TRBD1 (5 bases). V lost 2 bases and J lost 3, with 18 bases in between. The CDR3 is made up of 16 amino acids. The germline CDR1 and CDR2 sequences are SQVTM and ANQGSEA. In nucleotides, the CDR3 is TGCAGCGTTGAAAAGGGGATGAGTCGTGCGACAGATACGCAGTATTTT. This codes for CSVEKGMSRATDTQYF.

This clonotype was seen many times. The rearrangement links TRBV7-9 to TRBJ2-7; D is possibly TRBD1 (5 bases). Deletions cut 4 bases from V and 6 bases from J, with 7 bases between. The germline gives CDR1 SEHNR, CDR2 FQNEAQ (reference sequence). There are 11 residues in the CDR3. The CDR3 loop is CASSSRAEQYF. DNA for the CDR3: TGTGCCAGCAGCTCCAGGGCCGAGCAGTACTTC.

At least ten counts were recorded for this clonotype. The chain is built from TRBV12-3 or TRBV12-4 and TRBJ2-1; 9 bases match TRBD1. J lost 6 bases, V lost 2 bases, and 2 bases had no gene match. This CDR3 spans 14 amino acids. The CDR3 nucleotides read TGTGCCAGCAGTTTAAGGGACAGGGTCAATGAGCAGTTCTTC. As protein: CASSLRDRVNEQFF.

The chain carries TRBV12-3 or TRBV12-4 and TRBJ1-1; TRBD1 might be the D (6 bases). CDR3 length: 19 residues. Trimming took off 4 bases at V and 0 bases at J, with 24 bases between the two ends. CDR3 nucleotides: TGTGCCAGCAGTTATCGTCGGGAGGGGGATTACCGGATGAACACTGAAGCTTTCTTT. Residues: CASSYRREGDYRMNTEAFF.

The chain joins TRBV3-1 to TRBJ2-6; either TRBD1 or TRBD2 may supply D (6 bases each). Germline CDR1 and CDR2: LGHDT and YNNKEL (reference sequence). The CDR3 consists of 12 residues. The V end was cut by 10 bases, the J end by 6 bases, with 10 bases between. The chain's CDR3 is CATRGAANVLTF. CDR3 in DNA: TGTGCCACTAGGGGGGCGGCCAACGTCCTGACTTTC. The entire variable domain, with the rest obtained from reference TRBV3-1 and TRBJ2-6, is as follows: DTAVSQTPKYLVTQMGNDKSIKCEQNLGHDTMYWYKQDSKKFLKIMFSYNNKELIINETVPNRFSPKSPDKAHLNLHINSLELGDSAVYFCATRGAANVLTFGAGSRLTVL.

CDR3 sequence: CASSPRLVSYVVTGELFF. The CDR3, as DNA: TGTGCCAGCAGTCCCAGACTAGTATCATACGTCGTAACCGGGGAGCTGTTTTTT. The chain links TRBV12-3 or TRBV12-4 to TRBJ2-2; D might be TRBD2 (6 bases). The CDR3 spans 18 residues. Between the trimmed V and J ends, which lost 5 bases and 5 bases, there was a span of 24 bases.